This TCR beta chain came from a study of blood T cell repertoires in COVID-19. For the study at large: Some COVID-19 samples were acute and others convalescent; all came from the United States, Italy and Spain.

Original methodology: Estimates of nucleated cell counts were drawn from the amplification of reference gene primers. The method was immunoSEQ multiplex PCR; TCRdb's version includes in-frame clones alone and lacks a portion of them. V and J calls and clone size follow that table, whereas D and trimming were derived from the DNA. The table has hundreds of thousands of clones, roughly 85% seen once. This sequence originates from a woman aged 45-60 years who had recovered from COVID-19. Sequenced: peripheral blood.

CDR3 DNA: TGTGCCAGCAGCTTAGGCTCGGGGACAGAGAATTCACCCCTCCACTTT. Translating it yields CASSLGSGTENSPLHF. This chain links TRBV7-9 with TRBJ1-6, with 7 positions matching TRBD1. V trimming: 1 base; J trimming: 7 bases; junction bases outside the gene matches: 7. CDR1 is SEHNR, CDR2 FQNEAQ, per germline (reference sequence). The CDR3 loop spans 16 amino acids.